These T cell receptor beta chains were read from a single sample in a study of blood T cell repertoires in COVID-19. This table comes from immunoSEQ multiplex PCR, and its TCRdb copy is limited to in-frame clones, with some not included. The data hold roughly 100,000 clones, with 87% observed a single time. The specimen sequenced was peripheral blood. The receptors here all came from a woman aged 45-65 years with COVID-19, enrolled during active disease. The CDR3 runs from the conserved cysteine through the conserved F or W.

j_call v_call cdr3_aa
TRBJ1-1 TRBV2 CASRAGTGRSTEAFF
TRBJ2-1 TRBV7-9 CASSAPGQGDNEQFF
TRBJ1-2 TRBV24-1 CATSDQQGPSYGYTF
TRBJ2-7 TRBV7-9 CASSLGTFEQYF
TRBJ2-2 TRBV25-1 CASSGQGYTNAGELFF
TRBJ2-3 TRBV29-1 CSVGGGHTDTQYF
TRBJ1-1 TRBV5-1 CASSLVGRANTEAFF
TRBJ2-1 TRBV7-9 CASSLNLASYNEQFF
TRBJ1-2 TRBV28 CASTQVTDYGYTF
TRBJ1-2 TRBV5-1 CASSLAGGGYTF
TRBJ1-1 TRBV30 CAYTGGGTEAFF
TRBJ2-4 TRBV7-9 CASSFDTAKNIQYF
TRBJ1-5 TRBV12-3/TRBV12-4 CARQRDQPQHF
TRBJ1-5 TRBV19 CASRHSGRTLYQPQHF
TRBJ2-5 TRBV3-1/TRBV3-2 CASSHGGGKTQYF
TRBJ1-1 TRBV11-2 CASSRTIDRANTEAFF
TRBJ1-2 TRBV6-1 CASSDGTGGGYGYTF
TRBJ1-1 TRBV7-2 CASSPGGAIAFF
TRBJ1-5 TRBV18 CASSLSGFEGNQPQHF
TRBJ2-3 TRBV5-1 CASAIRGAPDTQYF
TRBJ1-1 TRBV19 CASSQGSHTEAFF
TRBJ2-7 TRBV5-1 CASSRDTYEQYF
TRBJ2-3 TRBV7-2 CASSSRLTSTDTQYF
TRBJ2-5 TRBV4-1 CASSQGGGPQETQYF
TRBJ1-3 TRBV7-2 CASSRTGRNTIYF
TRBJ2-2 TRBV7-3 CASSLTAGLDTGELFF
TRBJ2-2 TRBV5-1 CASSAQGPGTGELFF
TRBJ2-3 TRBV7-9 CASSPRSAGGSTDTQYF
TRBJ2-5 TRBV9 CASSATTSGVGTQYF
TRBJ1-3 TRBV11-2 CASSTRLRDRAGNTIYF
TRBJ2-1 TRBV27 CASTPGTSGDNEQFF
TRBJ2-1 TRBV12-3/TRBV12-4 CASSPREQFF
TRBJ1-2 TRBV25-1 CASSELGGYGYTF
TRBJ1-5 TRBV29-1 CSVGQRNQPQHF
TRBJ1-6 TRBV18 CASSADRVPNSPLHF
TRBJ1-5 TRBV7-2 CASSLDWAGGQPQHF
TRBJ2-7 TRBV3-1/TRBV3-2 CASSHPPGSTSYEQYF
TRBJ2-5 TRBV7-9 CASRGKPGQGETQYF
TRBJ2-2 TRBV7-6 CASSLRSSANTGELFF
TRBJ2-7 TRBV6-5 CASRGLVGYEQYF
TRBJ2-5 TRBV5-4 CASSWGLAETQYF
TRBJ2-6 TRBV6-4 CASRDDRGPPARAFLSGANVLTF